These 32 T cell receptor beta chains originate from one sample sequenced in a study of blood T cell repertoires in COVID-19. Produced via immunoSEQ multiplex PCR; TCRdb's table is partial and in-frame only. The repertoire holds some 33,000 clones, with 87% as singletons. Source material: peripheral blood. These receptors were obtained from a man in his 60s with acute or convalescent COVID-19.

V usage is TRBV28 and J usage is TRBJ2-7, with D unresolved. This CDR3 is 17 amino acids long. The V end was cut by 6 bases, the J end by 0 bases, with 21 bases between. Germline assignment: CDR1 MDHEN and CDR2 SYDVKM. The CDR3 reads CASSLNPAASLSYEQYF. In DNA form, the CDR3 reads TGTGCCAGCAGCCTCAATCCAGCAGCGAGCCTCTCCTACGAGCAGTACTTC.

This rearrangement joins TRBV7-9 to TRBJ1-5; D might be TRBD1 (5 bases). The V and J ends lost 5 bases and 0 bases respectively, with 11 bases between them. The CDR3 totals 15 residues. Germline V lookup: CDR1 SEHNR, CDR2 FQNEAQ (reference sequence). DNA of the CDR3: TGTGCCAGCAGCCAACAGGACCTTAGCAATCAGCCCCAGCATTTT. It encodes CASSQQDLSNQPQHF.

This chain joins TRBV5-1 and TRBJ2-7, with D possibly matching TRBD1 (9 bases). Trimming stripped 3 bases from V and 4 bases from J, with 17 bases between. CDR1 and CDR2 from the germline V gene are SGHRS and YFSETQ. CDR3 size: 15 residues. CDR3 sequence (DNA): TGCGCCAGCAGCTGGGCGGGGGGACAGGGATACGAGCAGTACTTC. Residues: CASSWAGGQGYEQYF.

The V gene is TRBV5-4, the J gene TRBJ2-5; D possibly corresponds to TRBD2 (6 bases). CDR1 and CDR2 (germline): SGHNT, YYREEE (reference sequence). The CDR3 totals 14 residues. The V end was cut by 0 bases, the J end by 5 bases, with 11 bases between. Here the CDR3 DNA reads TGTGCCAGCAGCTTGGCGGGAGCCCGGGAGACCCAGTACTTC. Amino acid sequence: CASSLAGARETQYF.

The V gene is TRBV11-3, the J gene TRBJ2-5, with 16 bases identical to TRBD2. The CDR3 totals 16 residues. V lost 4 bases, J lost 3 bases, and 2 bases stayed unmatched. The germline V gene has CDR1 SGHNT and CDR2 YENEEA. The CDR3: CASSSGTSGREETQYF. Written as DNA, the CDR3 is TGTGCCAGCAGCTCGGGGACTAGCGGGAGGGAAGAGACCCAGTACTTC.

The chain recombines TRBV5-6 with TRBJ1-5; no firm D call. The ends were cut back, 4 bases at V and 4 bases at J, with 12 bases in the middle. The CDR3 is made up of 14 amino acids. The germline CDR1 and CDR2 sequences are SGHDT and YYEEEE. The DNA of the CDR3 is TGTGCCAGCAGCCCGACGGGGAGGAATCAGCCCCAGCATTTT. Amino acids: CASSPTGRNQPQHF. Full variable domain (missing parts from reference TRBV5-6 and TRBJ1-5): DAGVTQSPTHLIKTRGQQVTLRCSPKSGHDTVSWYQQALGQGPQFIFQYYEEEERQRGNFPDRFSGHQFPNYSSELNVNALLLGDSALYLCASSPTGRNQPQHFGDGTRLSIL.

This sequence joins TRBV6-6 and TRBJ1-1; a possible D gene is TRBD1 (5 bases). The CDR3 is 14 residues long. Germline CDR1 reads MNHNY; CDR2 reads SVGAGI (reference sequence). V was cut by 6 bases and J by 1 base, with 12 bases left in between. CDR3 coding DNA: TGTGCCAGCAGCCGCGGGGGAGAGAACACTGAAGCTTTCTTT. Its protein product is CASSRGGENTEAFF.

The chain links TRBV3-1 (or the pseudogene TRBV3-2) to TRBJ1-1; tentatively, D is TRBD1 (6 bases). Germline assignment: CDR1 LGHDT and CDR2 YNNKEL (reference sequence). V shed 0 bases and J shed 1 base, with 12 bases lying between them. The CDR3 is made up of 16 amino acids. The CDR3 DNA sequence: TGTGCCAGCAGCCAAGACAGGGCCAGGGGGAACACTGAAGCTTTCTTT. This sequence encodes CASSQDRARGNTEAFF.

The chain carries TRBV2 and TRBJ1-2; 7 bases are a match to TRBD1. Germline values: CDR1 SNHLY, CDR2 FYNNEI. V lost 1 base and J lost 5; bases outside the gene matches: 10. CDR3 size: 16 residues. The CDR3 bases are TGTGCCAGCAGTGAAGTCCCGGGACAGAGTTGGTATGGCTACACCTTC. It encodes CASSEVPGQSWYGYTF.

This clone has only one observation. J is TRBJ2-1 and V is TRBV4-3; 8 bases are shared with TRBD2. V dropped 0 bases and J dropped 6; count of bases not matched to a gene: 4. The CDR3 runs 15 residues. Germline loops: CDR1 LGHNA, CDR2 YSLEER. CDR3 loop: CASSQDDGRGNEQFF. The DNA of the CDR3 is TGCGCCAGCAGCCAAGACGACGGGAGGGGCAATGAGCAGTTCTTC.

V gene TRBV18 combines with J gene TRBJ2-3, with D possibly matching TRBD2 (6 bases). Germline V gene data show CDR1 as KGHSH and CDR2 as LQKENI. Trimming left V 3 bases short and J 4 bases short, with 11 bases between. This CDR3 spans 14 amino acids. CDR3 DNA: TGTGCCAGCTCACCGCGGGACTGGCCAGATACGCAGTATTTT. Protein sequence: CASSPRDWPDTQYF.

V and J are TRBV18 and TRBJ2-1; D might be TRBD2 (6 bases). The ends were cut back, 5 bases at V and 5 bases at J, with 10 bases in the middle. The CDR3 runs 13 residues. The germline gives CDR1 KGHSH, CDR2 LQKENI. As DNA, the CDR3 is TGTGCCAGCTCAACCCGGACTAACAATGAGCAGTTCTTC. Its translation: CASSTRTNNEQFF.

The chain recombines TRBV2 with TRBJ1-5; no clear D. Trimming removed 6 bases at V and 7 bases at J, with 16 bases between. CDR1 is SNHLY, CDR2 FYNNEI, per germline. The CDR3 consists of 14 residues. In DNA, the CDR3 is TGTGCCAGCAGGCCTGACCTCTCGGGGCAGCCCCAGCATTTT. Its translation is CASRPDLSGQPQHF.

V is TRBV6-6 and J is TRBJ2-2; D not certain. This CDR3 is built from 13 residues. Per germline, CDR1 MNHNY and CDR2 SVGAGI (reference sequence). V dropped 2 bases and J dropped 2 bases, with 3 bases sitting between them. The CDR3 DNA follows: TGTGCCAGCAGTTACCCAAACACCGGGGAGCTGTTTTTT. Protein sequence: CASSYPNTGELFF.

CDR3 nucleotides: TGTGCCAGCACCGGGTACGGGAACACCGGGGAGCTGTTTTTT. Protein: CASTGYGNTGELFF. V and J are TRBV6-5 and TRBJ2-2; D is ambiguous. The germline V gene encodes CDR1 MNHEY and CDR2 SVGAGI. V was pared by 7 bases and J by 1 base, with 10 bases between. This CDR3 is 14 amino acids long.

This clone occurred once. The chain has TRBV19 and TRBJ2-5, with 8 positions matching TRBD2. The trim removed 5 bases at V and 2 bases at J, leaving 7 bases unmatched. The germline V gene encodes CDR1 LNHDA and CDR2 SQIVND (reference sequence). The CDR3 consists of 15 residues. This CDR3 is CASSPQASGQETQYF. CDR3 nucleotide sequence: TGTGCCAGTAGTCCCCAGGCTAGCGGGCAAGAGACCCAGTACTTC.

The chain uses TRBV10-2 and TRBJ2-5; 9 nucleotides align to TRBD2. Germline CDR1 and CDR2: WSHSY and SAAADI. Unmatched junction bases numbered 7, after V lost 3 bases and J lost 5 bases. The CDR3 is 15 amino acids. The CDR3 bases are TGCGCCAGCAGTGACGGCGGGAGGGGGTGGGAGACCCAGTACTTC. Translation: CASSDGGRGWETQYF.

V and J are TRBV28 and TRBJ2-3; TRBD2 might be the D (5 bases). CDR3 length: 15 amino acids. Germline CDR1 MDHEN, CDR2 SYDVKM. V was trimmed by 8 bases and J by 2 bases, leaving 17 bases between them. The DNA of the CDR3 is TGTGCCAGCCGCGAAGGAGAGGGATACACAGATACGCAGTATTTT. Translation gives CASREGEGYTDTQYF. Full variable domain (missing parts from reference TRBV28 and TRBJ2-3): DVKVTQSSRYLVKRTGEKVFLECVQDMDHENMFWYRQDPGLGLRLIYFSYDVKMKEKGDIPEGYSVSREKKERFSLILESASTNQTSMYLCASREGEGYTDTQYFGPGTRLTVL.

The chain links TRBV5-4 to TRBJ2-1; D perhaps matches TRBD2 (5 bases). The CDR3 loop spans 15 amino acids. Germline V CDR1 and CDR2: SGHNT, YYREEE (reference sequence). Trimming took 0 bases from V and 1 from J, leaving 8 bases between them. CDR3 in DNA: TGTGCCAGCAGCTTGGAAGCGGTGTCCTACAATGAGCAGTTCTTC. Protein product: CASSLEAVSYNEQFF.

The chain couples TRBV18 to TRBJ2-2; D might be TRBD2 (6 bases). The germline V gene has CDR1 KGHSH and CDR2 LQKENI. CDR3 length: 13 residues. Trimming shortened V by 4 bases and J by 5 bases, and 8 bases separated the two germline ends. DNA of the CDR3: TGTGCCAGCTCACTTAGCGGAACCGGGGAGCTGTTTTTT. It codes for CASSLSGTGELFF.

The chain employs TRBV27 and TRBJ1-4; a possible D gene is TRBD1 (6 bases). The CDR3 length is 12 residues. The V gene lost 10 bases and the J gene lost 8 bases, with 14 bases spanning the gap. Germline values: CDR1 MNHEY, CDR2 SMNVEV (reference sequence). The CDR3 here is CATNRVGEKLFF. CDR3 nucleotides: TGTGCCACGAACAGGGTGGGCGAAAAACTGTTTTTT.

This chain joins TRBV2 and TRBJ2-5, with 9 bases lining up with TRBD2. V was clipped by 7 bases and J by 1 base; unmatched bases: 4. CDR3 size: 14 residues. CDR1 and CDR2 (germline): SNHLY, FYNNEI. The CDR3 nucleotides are TGTGCCAGCAATAGCGGGAGTGTCCAAGAGACCCAGTACTTC. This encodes CASNSGSVQETQYF.

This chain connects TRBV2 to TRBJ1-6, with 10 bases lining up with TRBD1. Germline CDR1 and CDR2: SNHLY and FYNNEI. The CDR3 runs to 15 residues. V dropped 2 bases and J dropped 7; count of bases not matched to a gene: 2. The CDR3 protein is CASSERTGGNSPLHF. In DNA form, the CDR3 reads TGTGCCAGCAGTGAAAGGACAGGGGGAAATTCACCCCTCCACTTT. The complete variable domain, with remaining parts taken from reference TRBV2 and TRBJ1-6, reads EPEVTQTPSHQVTQMGQEVILRCVPISNHLYFYWYRQILGQKVEFLVSFYNNEISEKSEIFDDQFSVERPDGSNFTLKIRSTKLEDSAMYFCASSERTGGNSPLHFGNGTRLTVT.

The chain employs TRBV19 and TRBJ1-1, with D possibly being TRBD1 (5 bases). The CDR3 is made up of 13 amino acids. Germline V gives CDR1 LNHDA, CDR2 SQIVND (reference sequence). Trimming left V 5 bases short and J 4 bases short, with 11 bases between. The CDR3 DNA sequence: TGTGCCAGTAGTTTGGAGGGGATCACTGAAGCTTTCTTT. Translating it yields CASSLEGITEAFF.

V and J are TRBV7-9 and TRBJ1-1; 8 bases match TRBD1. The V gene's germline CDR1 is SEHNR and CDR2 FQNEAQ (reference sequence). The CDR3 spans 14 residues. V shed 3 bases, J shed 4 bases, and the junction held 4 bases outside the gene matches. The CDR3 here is CASSLGQASTEAFF. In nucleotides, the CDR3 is TGTGCCAGCAGCTTGGGACAGGCGAGCACTGAAGCTTTCTTT.

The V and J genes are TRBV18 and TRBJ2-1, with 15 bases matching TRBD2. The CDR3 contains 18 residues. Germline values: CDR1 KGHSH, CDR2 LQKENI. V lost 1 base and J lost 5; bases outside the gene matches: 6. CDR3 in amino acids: CASSPLPGLAGGDNEQFF. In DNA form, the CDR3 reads TGTGCCAGCTCACCACTCCCGGGACTAGCGGGAGGCGACAATGAGCAGTTCTTC.

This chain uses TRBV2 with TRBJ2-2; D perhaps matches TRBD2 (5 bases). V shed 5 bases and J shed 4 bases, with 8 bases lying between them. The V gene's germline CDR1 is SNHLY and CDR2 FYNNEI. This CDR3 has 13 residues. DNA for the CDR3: TGTGCCAGCAGTCCTGAGGGCACCGGGGAGCTGTTTTTT. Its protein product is CASSPEGTGELFF.

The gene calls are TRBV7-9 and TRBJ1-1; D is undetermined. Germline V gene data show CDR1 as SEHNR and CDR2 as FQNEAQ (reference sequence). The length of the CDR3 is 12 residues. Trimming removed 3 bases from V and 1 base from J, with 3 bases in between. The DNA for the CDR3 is TGTGCCAGCAGCTTCGGGAACACTGAAGCTTTCTTT. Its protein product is CASSFGNTEAFF.

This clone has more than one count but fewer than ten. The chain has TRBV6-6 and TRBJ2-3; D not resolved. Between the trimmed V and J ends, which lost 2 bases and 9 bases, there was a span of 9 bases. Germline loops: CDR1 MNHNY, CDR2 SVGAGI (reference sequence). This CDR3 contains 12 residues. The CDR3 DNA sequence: TGTGCCAGCAGTTACAAGGAACTAACGCAGTATTTT. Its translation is CASSYKELTQYF.

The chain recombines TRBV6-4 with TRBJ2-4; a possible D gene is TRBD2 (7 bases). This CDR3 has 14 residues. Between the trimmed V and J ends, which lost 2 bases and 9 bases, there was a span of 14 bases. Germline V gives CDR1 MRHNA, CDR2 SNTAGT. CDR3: CASSDTNREGIQYF. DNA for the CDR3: TGTGCCAGCAGTGACACGAACAGGGAGGGCATTCAGTACTTC.

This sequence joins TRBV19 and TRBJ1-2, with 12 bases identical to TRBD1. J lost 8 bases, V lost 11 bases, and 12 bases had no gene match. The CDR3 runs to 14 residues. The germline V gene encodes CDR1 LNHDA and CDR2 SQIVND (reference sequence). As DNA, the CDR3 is TGTGCCTCGAAGGGACAGGGGGCCTTCGGCGGCTACACCTTC. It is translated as CASKGQGAFGGYTF.

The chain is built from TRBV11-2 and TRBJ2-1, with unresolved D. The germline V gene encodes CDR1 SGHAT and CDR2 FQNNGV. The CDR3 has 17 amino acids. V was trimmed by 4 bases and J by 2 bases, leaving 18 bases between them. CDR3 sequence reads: CASSSFFSMSTYNEQFF. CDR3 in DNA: TGTGCCAGCAGCTCCTTTTTTTCTATGAGCACCTACAATGAGCAGTTCTTC.